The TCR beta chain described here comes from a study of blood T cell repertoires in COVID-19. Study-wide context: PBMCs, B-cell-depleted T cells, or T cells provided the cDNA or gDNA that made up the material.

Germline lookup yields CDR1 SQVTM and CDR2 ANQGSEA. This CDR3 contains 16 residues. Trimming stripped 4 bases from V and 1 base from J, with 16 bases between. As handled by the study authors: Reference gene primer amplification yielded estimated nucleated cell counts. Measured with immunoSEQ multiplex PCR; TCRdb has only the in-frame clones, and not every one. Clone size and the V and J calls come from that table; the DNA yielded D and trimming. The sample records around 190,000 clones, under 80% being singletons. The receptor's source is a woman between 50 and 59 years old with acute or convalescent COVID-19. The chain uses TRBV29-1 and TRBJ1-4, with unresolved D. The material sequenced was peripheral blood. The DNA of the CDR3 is TGCAGCGTTGTCAGGCAGGTTGGAGGAACTAATGAAAAACTGTTTTTT. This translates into CSVVRQVGGTNEKLFF.